The 17 T cell receptor beta chains listed next were all sequenced from one sample in a study of blood T cell repertoires in COVID-19. Method: immunoSEQ multiplex PCR; TCRdb's copy keeps in-frame clones and lacks some. The data contain about 140,000 clones, about three quarters of them seen just once; the ten biggest clones take up 16%. Sequencing was performed on peripheral blood. The receptors stem from a man aged 50 or older with acute or convalescent COVID-19.

The rearrangement joins TRBV10-2 to TRBJ2-1; D may be TRBD1 (5 bases). Germline V gives CDR1 WSHSY, CDR2 SAAADI. CDR3 length: 12 residues. The V gene lost 6 bases and the J gene lost 5 bases, with 8 bases spanning the gap. This CDR3 is CASRVGDNEQFF. For the CDR3, the DNA is TGCGCCAGCAGAGTAGGGGACAATGAGCAGTTCTTC.

This clone occurred a few times. The V gene is TRBV27, the J gene TRBJ2-1; TRBD1 matches 10 bases. From germline, CDR1 is MNHEY and CDR2 SMNVEV (reference sequence). The V and J ends lost 1 base and 7 bases, in that order; junction bases with no gene match: 13. CDR3 size: 18 residues. Here the CDR3 reads CASSLWGQGFPPPNEQFF. CDR3 nucleotide sequence: TGTGCCAGCAGTTTATGGGGACAGGGGTTCCCTCCCCCTAATGAGCAGTTCTTC.

This clone was seen more than once but under ten times. V usage is TRBV18 and J usage is TRBJ1-5; 10 bases align to TRBD1. The germline V gene encodes CDR1 KGHSH and CDR2 LQKENI. There are 15 residues in the CDR3. The trim removed 2 bases at V and 6 bases at J, leaving 4 bases unmatched. The CDR3 region has the DNA TGTGCCAGCTCACCAGGACAGGGGGATGTTCAGCCCCAGCATTTT. This gives the protein CASSPGQGDVQPQHF. The full variable domain, with the rest looked up from reference TRBV18 and TRBJ1-5, is NAGVMQNPRHLVRRRGQEARLRCSPMKGHSHVYWYRQLPEEGLKFMVYLQKENIIDESGMPKERFSAEFPKEGPSILRIQQVVRGDSAAYFCASSPGQGDVQPQHFGDGTRLSIL.

J is TRBJ1-1 and V is TRBV10-2; 8 bases agree with TRBD1. With V trimmed by 0 bases and J by 5 bases, 8 bases remained unmatched. CDR3 length equals 16 residues. Looked up from germline, CDR1 is WSHSY and CDR2 is SAAADI. The CDR3 sequence: CASSESVGTGWTEAFF. The CDR3 DNA reads TGCGCCAGCAGTGAGTCTGTCGGGACAGGTTGGACTGAAGCTTTCTTT.

The DNA of the CDR3 is TGTGCCAGCAGCCAAGAAAGGGACAGGGGGGACTATGGCTACACCTTC. It codes for CASSQERDRGDYGYTF. The chain recombines TRBV3-1 (or the pseudogene TRBV3-2) with TRBJ1-2; 11 bases fit TRBD1. The CDR3 loop spans 16 amino acids. In germline, CDR1 is LGHDT, CDR2 YNNKEL (reference sequence). V lost 0 bases and J lost 3; bases outside the gene matches: 3.

This clone was counted a single time. The rearrangement joins TRBV10-3 to TRBJ2-1; TRBD2 agrees at 8 bases. CDR3 length: 14 amino acids. Germline V gene sequence: CDR1 ENHRY, CDR2 SYGVKD. After removal of 7 bases from V and 10 bases from J, the junction contained 12 bases not matched to a gene. The CDR3, as DNA: TGTGCCATCACCGCGGGACTAGATTCCGACGAGCAGTTCTTC. Its protein is CAITAGLDSDEQFF.

V and J are TRBV6-1 and TRBJ1-6; D unresolved. The CDR3 has 13 residues. Germline-derived CDR1 and CDR2 are MNHNS and SASEGT. The germline V and J ends were trimmed by 1 base and 13 bases, with 11 bases remaining between them. CDR3 region: CASSEGTRAPLHF. DNA for the CDR3: TGTGCCAGCAGTGAAGGTACGCGCGCGCCCCTCCACTTT.

This chain uses TRBV5-6 with TRBJ1-5; no clear D gene. Per the germline V gene, CDR1 is SGHDT and CDR2 is YYEEEE. V was clipped by 4 bases and J by 1 base, with 9 bases between them. The CDR3 consists of 14 residues. The CDR3 DNA reads TGTGCCAGCAGCCTGTCGGGGAGCAATCAGCCCCAGCATTTT. It translates to CASSLSGSNQPQHF.

The chain links TRBV10-1 to TRBJ2-2, with D perhaps TRBD2 (5 bases). CDR1 and CDR2 from the germline V gene are WNHNN and SYGVQD (reference sequence). The CDR3 has 15 residues. The ends were cut back, 6 bases at V and 4 bases at J, with 15 bases in the middle. Written as DNA, the CDR3 is TGCGCCAGCAGCAGCGGACGCTGGGGCACCGGGGAGCTGTTTTTT. Amino acid sequence: CASSSGRWGTGELFF.

J is TRBJ1-2 and V is TRBV7-3; 7 bases are a match to TRBD1. CDR1 and CDR2 from the germline V gene are SGHTA and FQGTGA. The length of the CDR3 is 13 residues. Trimming took 5 bases from V and 7 from J; bases not matched to a gene: 7. This CDR3 reads CASSPSTGSGYTF. Written as DNA, the CDR3 is TGTGCCAGCAGCCCATCGACAGGGAGTGGCTACACCTTC. Full variable domain (rest looked up from reference TRBV7-3 and TRBJ1-2): GAGVSQTPSNKVTEKGKYVELRCDPISGHTALYWYRQSLGQGPEFLIYFQGTGAADDSGLPNDRFFAVRPEGSVSTLKIQRTERGDSAVYLCASSPSTGSGYTFGSGTRLTVV.

V gene TRBV19 combines with J gene TRBJ2-2, with TRBD1 as a possible D gene (5 bases). Germline CDR1 is LNHDA and CDR2 is SQIVND (reference sequence). The CDR3 has 13 amino acids. V was clipped by 7 bases and J by 7 bases, with 13 bases between them. The CDR3 DNA follows: TGTGCCAGTATGGGCAGGGCGGACGGGGAGCTGTTTTTT. Its protein is CASMGRADGELFF.

The CDR3 region has the DNA TGTGCCAGCAGCTTAAGGGGCGACCGTGGCTACACCTTC. Its protein is CASSLRGDRGYTF. The rearrangement joins TRBV7-9 to TRBJ1-2; possibly TRBD1 for D (5 bases). V lost 2 bases to trimming and J lost 7 bases, with 11 bases between them. Germline lookup yields CDR1 SEHNR and CDR2 FQNEAQ (reference sequence). The CDR3 consists of 13 residues.

Notes on this clone: One end of the junction is discordant with germline, which a read error may explain. The rearrangement links TRBV10-3 to TRBJ2-7; 7 nucleotides line up with TRBD1. This CDR3 comprises 11 residues. Germline lookup yields CDR1 ENHRY and CDR2 SYGVKD. CDR3 nucleotides: TGTGCCATCAAGTCGCAGGGGGAAGTTTCGTTC. This sequence encodes CAIKSQGEVSF.

The chain joins TRBV11-2 to TRBJ2-3; no definite D call. Germline values: CDR1 SGHAT, CDR2 FQNNGV. V gave up 2 bases and J gave up 0 bases, with 12 bases separating them. CDR3 length: 16 amino acids. CDR3 in DNA: TGTGCCAGCAGCTTACTTCTAAGACAAAGCACAGATACGCAGTATTTT. This sequence encodes CASSLLLRQSTDTQYF.

This clone has a single count. The V and J genes are TRBV5-6 and TRBJ1-2; D not certain. Trimming stripped 0 bases from V and 7 bases from J, with 19 bases between. The germline V gene encodes CDR1 SGHDT and CDR2 YYEEEE. This CDR3 is 16 amino acids long. In DNA, the CDR3 is TGTGCCAGCAGCTTGGGTCAGGCTTCAACCCCCTCTGGCTACACCTTC. Protein: CASSLGQASTPSGYTF.

The gene calls are TRBV9 and TRBJ1-4; D not resolved. The CDR3 is 15 residues long. V was pared by 4 bases and J by 8 bases, with 18 bases between. From germline, CDR1 is SGDLS and CDR2 YYNGEE. The CDR3 here is CASSPTPSPGEKLFF. The CDR3 region has the DNA TGTGCCAGCAGCCCTACACCGAGCCCCGGGGAAAAACTGTTTTTT. The full variable domain, completed using reference TRBV9 and TRBJ1-4, is DSGVTQTPKHLITATGQRVTLRCSPRSGDLSVYWYQQSLDQGLQFLIQYYNGEERAKGNILERFSAQQFPDLHSELNLSSLELGDSALYFCASSPTPSPGEKLFFGSGTQLSVL.

The chain links TRBV12-3 or TRBV12-4 to TRBJ2-3; D remains ambiguous. V lost 8 bases and J lost 4, with 10 bases in between. The CDR3 extends over 12 amino acids. DNA of the CDR3: TGTGCCAGCGGCCCGTTCCCAGATACGCAGTATTTT. Protein: CASGPFPDTQYF.